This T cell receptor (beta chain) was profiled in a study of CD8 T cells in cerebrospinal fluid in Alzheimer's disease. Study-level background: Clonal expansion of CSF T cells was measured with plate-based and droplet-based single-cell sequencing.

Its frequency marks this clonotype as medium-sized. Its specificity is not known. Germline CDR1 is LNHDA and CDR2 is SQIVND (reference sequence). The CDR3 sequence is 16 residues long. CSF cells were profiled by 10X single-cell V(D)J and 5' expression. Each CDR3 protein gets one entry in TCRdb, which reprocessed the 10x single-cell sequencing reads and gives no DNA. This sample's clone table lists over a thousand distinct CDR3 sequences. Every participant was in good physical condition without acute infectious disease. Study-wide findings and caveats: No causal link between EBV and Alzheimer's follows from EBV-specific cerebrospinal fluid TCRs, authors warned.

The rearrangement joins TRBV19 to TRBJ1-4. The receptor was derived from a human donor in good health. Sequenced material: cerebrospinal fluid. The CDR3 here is CASSERLGRTNEKLFF.